The clone carrying this T cell receptor beta chain was counted once. Its target is unknown. Clones were sequenced by immunoSEQ multiplex PCR, and TCRdb holds only the in-frame ones, with some missing. The top ten clones hold around 3% of a sample with about 30,000 clones, 80% to 95% of them seen once. This entry comes from a study of circulating and synovial CD4+ cells in juvenile arthritis. Trimming took off 3 bases at V and 4 bases at J, with 24 bases between the two ends. The CDR3 is 18 amino acids. From germline, CDR1 is KGHSH and CDR2 LQKENI. Study-wide points: These repertoires were less diverse than bulk blood CD4 repertoires. CPL versus bulk CD4 samples: T cell genome counts differed by at least an order of magnitude.

Sequences were obtained from CD4+ T cells from blood. This sequence originates from a human donor with juvenile idiopathic arthritis. The V call is TRBV18, the J call TRBJ2-5; D is unresolved. In DNA, the CDR3 is TGTGCCAGCTCACCTAATCTACAGCTCCCCGGTAGTAGAGAGACCCAGTACTTC. This encodes CASSPNLQLPGSRETQYF.